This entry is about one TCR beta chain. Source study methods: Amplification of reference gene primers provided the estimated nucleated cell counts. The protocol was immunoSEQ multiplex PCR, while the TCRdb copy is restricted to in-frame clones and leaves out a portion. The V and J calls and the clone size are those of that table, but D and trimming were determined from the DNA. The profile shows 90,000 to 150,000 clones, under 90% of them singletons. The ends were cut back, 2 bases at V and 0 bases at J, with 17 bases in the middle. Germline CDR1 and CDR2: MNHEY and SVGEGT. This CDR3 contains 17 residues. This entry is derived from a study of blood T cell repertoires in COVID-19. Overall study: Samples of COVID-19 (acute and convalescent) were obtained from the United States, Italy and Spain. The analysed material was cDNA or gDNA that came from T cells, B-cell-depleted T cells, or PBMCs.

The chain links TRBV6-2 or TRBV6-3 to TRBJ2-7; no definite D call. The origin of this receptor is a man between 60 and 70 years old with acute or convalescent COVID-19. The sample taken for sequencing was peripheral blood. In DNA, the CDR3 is TGTGCCAGCAGTTACCAGTTGAGGCAGCATAGCTCCTACGAGCAGTACTTC. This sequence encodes CASSYQLRQHSSYEQYF.